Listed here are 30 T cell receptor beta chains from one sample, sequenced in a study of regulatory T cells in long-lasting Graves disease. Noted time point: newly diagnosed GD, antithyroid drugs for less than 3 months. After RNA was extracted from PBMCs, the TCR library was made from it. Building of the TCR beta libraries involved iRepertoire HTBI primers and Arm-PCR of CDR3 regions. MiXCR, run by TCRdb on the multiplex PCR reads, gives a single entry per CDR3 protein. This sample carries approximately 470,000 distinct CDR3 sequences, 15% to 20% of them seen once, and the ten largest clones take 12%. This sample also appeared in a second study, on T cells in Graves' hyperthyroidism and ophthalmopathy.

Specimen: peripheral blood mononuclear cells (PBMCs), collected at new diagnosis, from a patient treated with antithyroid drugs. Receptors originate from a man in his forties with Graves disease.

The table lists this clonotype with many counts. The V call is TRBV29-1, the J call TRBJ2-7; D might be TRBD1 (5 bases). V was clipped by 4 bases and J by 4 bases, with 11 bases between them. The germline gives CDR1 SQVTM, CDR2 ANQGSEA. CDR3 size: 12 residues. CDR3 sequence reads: CSVGPGNYEQYF. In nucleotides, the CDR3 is TGCAGCGTTGGTCCAGGGAATTACGAGCAGTACTTC.

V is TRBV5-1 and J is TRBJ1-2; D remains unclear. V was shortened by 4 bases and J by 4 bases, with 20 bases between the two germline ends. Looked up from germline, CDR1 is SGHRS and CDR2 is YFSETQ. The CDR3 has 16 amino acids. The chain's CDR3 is CASSPRRLESSYGYTF. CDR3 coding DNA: TGCGCCAGCAGCCCCCGTAGACTGGAAAGCAGCTATGGCTACACCTTC.

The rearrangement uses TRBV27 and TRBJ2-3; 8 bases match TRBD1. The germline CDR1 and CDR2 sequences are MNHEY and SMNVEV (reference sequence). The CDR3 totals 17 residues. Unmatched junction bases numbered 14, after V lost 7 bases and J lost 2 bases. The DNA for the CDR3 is TGTGCCAGCACCACCCGTCGGACAGGGAATCTCACAGATACGCAGTATTTT. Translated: CASTTRRTGNLTDTQYF.

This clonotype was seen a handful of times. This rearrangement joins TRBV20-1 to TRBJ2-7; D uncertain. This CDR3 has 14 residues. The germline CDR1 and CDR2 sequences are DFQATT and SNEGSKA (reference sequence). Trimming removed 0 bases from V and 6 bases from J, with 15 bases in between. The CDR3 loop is CSARDPGGVLEQYF. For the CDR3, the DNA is TGCAGTGCTAGAGATCCGGGCGGTGTTCTCGAGCAGTACTTC.

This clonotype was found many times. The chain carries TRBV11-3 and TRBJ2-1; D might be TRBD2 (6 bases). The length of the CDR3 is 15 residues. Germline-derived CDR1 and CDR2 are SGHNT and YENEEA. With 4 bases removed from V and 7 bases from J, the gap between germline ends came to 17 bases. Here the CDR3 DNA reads TGTGCCAGCAGCTCCCGGAGGACTAAGGTTAATGAGCAGTTCTTC. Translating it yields CASSSRRTKVNEQFF.

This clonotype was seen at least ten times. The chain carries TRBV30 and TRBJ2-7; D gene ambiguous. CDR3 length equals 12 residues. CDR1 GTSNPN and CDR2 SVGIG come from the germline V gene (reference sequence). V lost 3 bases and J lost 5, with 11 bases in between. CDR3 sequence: CAWRPHRDEQYF. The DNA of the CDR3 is TGTGCCTGGAGACCCCACAGAGACGAGCAGTACTTC.

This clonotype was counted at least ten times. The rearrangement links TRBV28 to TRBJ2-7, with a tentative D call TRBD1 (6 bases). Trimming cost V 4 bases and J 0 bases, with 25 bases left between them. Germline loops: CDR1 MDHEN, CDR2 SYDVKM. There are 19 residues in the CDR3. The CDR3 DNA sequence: TGTGCCAGCAGTTCGCTCCCTACAGGGATCAGTCTCAGCTCCTACGAGCAGTACTTC. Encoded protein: CASSSLPTGISLSSYEQYF.

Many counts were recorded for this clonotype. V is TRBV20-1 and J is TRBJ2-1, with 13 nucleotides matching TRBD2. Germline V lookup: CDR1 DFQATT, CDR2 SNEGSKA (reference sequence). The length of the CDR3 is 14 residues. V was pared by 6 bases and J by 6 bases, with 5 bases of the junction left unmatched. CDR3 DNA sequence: TGCAGTGCATACACTAGCGGGAGGGCCAATGAGCAGTTCTTC. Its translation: CSAYTSGRANEQFF.

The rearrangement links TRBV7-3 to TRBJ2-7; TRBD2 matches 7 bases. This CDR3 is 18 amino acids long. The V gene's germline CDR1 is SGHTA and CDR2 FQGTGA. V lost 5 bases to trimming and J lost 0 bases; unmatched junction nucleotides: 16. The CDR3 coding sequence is TGTGCCAGCAGCCCCAATGTAAGTCCGGGAGGCCGCTCCTACGAGCAGTACTTC. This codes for CASSPNVSPGGRSYEQYF.

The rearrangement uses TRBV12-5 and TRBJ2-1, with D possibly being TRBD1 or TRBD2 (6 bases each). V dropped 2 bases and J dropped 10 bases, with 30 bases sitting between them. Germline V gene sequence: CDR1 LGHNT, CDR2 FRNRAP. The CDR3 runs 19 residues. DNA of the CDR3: TGTGCTAGTGGTTTGATCCGTTCAGGGGAGGACCACCTACAGGAGGAGCAGTTCTTC. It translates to CASGLIRSGEDHLQEEQFF.

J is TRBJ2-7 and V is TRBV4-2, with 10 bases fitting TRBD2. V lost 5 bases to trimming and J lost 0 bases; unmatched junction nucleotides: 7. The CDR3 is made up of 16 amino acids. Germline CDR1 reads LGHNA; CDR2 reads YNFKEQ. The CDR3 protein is CASSNLAGALSYEQYF. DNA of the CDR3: TGTGCCAGCAGCAACCTAGCGGGAGCCCTCTCCTACGAGCAGTACTTC.

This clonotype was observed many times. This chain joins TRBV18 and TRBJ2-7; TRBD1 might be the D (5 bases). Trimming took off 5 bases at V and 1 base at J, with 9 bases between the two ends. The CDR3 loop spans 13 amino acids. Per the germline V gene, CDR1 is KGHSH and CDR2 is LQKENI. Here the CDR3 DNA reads TGTGCCAGCTCATCTGACAGTTCCTACGAGCAGTACTTC. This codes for CASSSDSSYEQYF. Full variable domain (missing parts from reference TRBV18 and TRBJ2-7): NAGVMQNPRHLVRRRGQEARLRCSPMKGHSHVYWYRQLPEEGLKFMVYLQKENIIDESGMPKERFSAEFPKEGPSILRIQQVVRGDSAAYFCASSSDSSYEQYFGPGTRLTVT.

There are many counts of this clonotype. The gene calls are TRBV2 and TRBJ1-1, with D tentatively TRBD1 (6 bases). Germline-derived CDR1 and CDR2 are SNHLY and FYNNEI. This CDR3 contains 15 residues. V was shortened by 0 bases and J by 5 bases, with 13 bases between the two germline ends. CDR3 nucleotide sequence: TGTGCCAGCAGTGAAGCAGGGGGGGGATGGACTGAAGCTTTCTTT. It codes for CASSEAGGGWTEAFF.

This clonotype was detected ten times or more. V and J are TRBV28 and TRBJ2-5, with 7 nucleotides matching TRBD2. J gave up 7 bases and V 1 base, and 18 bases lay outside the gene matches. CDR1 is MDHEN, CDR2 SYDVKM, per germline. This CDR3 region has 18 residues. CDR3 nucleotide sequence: TGTGCCAGCAGTTTATACGACTGGTATAGAACTGCGGGAGCGACCCAGTACTTC. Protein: CASSLYDWYRTAGATQYF.

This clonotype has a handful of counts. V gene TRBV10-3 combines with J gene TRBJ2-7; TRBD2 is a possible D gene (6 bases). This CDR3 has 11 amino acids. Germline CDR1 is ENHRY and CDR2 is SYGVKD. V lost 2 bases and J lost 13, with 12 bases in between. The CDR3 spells CAISELGLLYF. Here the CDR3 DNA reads TGTGCCATCAGTGAGCTGGGACTGCTTTACTTC.

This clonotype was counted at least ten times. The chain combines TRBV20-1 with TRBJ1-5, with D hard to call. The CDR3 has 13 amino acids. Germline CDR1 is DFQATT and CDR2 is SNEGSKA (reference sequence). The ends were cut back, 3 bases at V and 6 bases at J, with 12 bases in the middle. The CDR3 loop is CSASSGRGQPQHF. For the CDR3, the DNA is TGCAGTGCTAGCTCGGGTAGAGGTCAGCCCCAGCATTTT.

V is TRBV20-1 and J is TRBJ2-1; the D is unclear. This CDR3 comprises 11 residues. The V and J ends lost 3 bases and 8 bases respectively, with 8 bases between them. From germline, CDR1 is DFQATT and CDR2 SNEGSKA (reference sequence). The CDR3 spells CSASPFDEQFF. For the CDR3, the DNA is TGCAGTGCTAGTCCCTTCGATGAGCAGTTCTTC.

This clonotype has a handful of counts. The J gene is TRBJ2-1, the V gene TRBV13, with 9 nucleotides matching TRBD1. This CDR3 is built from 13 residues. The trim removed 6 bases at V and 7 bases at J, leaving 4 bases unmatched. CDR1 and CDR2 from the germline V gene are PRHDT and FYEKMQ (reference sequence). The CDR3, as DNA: TGTGCCAGCAGGTCGGACAGGGGAAATGAGCAGTTCTTC. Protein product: CASRSDRGNEQFF.

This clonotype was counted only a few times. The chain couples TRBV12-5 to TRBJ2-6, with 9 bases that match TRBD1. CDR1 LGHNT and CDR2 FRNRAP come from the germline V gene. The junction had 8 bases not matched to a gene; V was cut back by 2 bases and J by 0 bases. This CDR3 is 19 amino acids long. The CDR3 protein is CASGLTTGQGFSGANVLTF. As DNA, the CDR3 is TGTGCTAGTGGTTTGACGACGGGACAGGGTTTCTCTGGGGCCAACGTCCTGACTTTC. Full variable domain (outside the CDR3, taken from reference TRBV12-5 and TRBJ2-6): DARVTQTPRHKVTEMGQEVTMRCQPILGHNTVFWYRQTMMQGLELLAYFRNRAPLDDSGMPKDRFSAEMPDATLATLKIQPSEPRDSAVYFCASGLTTGQGFSGANVLTFGAGSRLTVL.

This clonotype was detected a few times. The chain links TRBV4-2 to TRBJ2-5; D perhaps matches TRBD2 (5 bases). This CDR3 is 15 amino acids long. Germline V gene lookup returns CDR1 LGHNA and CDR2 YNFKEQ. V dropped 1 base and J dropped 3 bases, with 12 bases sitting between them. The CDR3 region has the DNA TGTGCCAGCAGCCAAGCGCCGGCGCGGGAAGAGACCCAGTACTTC. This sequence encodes CASSQAPAREETQYF.

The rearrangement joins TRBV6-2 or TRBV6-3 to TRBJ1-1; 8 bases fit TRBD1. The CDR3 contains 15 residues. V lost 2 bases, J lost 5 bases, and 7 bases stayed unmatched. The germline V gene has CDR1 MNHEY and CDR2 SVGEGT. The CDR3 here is CASSYNRGLRTEAFF. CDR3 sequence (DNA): TGTGCCAGCAGTTACAACAGGGGGTTGCGAACTGAAGCTTTCTTT.

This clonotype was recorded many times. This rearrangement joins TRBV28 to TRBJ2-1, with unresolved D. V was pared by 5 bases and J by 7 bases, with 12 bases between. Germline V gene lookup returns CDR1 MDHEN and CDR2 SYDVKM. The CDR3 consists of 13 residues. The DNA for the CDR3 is TGTGCCAGCAGTCAAGTTCTCGGGAATGAGCAGTTCTTC. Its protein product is CASSQVLGNEQFF.

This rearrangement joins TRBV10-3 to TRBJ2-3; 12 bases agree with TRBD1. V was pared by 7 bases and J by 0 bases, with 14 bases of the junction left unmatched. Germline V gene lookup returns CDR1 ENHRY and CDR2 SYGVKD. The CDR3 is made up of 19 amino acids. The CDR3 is CAINSGTGGSGRSTDTQYF. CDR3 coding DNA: TGTGCCATCAATTCCGGGACAGGGGGCTCCGGGAGGAGCACAGATACGCAGTATTTT.

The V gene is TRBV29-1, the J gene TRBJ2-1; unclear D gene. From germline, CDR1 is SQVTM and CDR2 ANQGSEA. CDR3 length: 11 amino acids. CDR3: CSDRRYNEQFF. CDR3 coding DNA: TGCAGTGACCGCAGATACAATGAGCAGTTCTTC.

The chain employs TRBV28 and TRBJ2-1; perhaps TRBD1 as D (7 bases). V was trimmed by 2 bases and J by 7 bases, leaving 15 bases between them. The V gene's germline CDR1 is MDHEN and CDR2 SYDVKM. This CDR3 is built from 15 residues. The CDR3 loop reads CASSLRGHRGNEQFF. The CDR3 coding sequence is TGTGCCAGCAGTTTACGGGGGCACAGGGGAAATGAGCAGTTCTTC.

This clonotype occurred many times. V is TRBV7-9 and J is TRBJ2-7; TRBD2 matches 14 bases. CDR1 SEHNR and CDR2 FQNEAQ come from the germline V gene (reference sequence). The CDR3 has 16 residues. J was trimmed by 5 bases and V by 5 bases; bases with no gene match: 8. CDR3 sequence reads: CASSKKGTSGSHEQYF. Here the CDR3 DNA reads TGTGCCAGCAGCAAAAAAGGGACTAGCGGGAGCCACGAGCAGTACTTC. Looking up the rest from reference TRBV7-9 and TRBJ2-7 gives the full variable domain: DTGVSQNPRHKITKRGQNVTFRCDPISEHNRLYWYRQTLGQGPEFLTYFQNEAQLEKSRLLSDRFSAERPKGSFSTLEIQRTEQGDSAMYLCASSKKGTSGSHEQYFGPGTRLTVT.

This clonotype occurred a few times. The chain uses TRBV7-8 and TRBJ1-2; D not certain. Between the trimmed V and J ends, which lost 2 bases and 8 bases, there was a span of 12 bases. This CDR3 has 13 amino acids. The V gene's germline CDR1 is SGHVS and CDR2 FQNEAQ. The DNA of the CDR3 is TGTGCCAGCAGCTTACAGAATGAGGGAGGCTACACCTTC. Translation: CASSLQNEGGYTF. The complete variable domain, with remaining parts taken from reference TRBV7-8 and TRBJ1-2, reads GAGVSQSPRYKVAKRGQDVALRCDPISGHVSLFWYQQALGQGPEFLTYFQNEAQLDKSGLPSDRFFAERPEGSVSTLKIQRTQQEDSAVYLCASSLQNEGGYTFGSGTRLTVV.

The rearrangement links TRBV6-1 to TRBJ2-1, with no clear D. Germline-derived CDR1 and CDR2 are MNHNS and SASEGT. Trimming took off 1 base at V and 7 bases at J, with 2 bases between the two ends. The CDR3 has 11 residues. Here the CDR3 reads CASSEENEQFF. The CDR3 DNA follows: TGTGCCAGCAGTGAAGAAAATGAGCAGTTCTTC.

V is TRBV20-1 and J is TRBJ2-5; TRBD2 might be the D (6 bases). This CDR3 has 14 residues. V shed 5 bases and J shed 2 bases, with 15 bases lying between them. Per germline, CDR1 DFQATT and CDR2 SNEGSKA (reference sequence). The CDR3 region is CSAGPGLQQETQYF. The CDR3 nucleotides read TGCAGTGCTGGACCGGGACTCCAACAAGAGACCCAGTACTTC.

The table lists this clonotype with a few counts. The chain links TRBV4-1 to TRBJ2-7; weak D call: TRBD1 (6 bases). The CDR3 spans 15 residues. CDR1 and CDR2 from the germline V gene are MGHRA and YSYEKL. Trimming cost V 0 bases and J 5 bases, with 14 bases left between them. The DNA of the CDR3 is TGCGCCAGCAGCCAAGAATCCAGGGACATCCACGAGCAGTACTTC. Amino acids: CASSQESRDIHEQYF.